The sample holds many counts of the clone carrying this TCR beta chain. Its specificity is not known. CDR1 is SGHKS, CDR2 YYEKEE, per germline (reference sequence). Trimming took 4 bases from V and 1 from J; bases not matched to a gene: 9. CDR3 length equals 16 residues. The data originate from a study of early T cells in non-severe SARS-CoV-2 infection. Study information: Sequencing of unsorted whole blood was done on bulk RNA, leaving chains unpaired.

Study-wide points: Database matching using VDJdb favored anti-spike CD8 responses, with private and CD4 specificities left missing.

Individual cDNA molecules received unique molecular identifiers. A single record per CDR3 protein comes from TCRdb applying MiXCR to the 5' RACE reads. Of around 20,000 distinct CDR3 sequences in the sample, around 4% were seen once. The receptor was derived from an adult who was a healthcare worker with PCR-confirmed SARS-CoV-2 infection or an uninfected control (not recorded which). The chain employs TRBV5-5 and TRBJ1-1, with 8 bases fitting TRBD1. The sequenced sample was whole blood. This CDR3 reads CASSGWDRRKNTEAFF. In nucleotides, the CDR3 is TGTGCCAGCAGCGGTTGGGACAGGAGAAAGAACACTGAAGCTTTCTTT.